This T cell receptor (beta chain) originates from a study of blood T cell repertoires in COVID-19 (dated by TCRdb to the early 2020s). A note on the overall study: Samples covering the acute and convalescent phases of COVID-19 were provided by collaborators in the United States, Italy and Spain. The prospective study material was composed of cDNA or gDNA derived from T cells, B-cell-depleted T cells, or PBMCs. Deeply sampled blood TCRbeta repertoires from subjects exposed to, actively infected with, or recovered from COVID-19 were included in the dataset. The repertoires were made available in a free public database intended to serve as a resource for research on the immune response to SARS-CoV-2. The samples were drawn from two sources: the first 160 participants of the ongoing ImmuneRACE study, and 950 to 1,500 subjects contributed by 6 global collaborators. The sample metadata nearly always contained a de-identified subject ID, COVID-19 status, age in years and sex. Where available, HLA class I and class II types were taken from metadata supplied by the sample provider and were not determined by assay-based typing. Study-wide findings and limitations: The quantity of clinical and demographic metadata differed by source and by participant and was supplied without curation.

TCRbeta CDR3 regions were amplified from genomic DNA using the immunoSEQ Assay, a bias-controlled multiplex PCR. The original pipeline was this. Within the assay, amplification of reference gene primers was used to estimate how many nucleated cells each sample contained. To quantify the absolute abundance of each unique TCRbeta CDR3 rearrangement, sequence reads were collapsed and filtered. For each sample, productive Simpson clonality was calculated as the square root of Simpson's diversity index across productive rearrangements. Here the immuneACCESS table is served through TCRdb, limited to in-frame sequences with V and J called. Missing clones are a known gap in these copies; in checked studies unresolved V genes cover under half, and the rest lacks a known reason. The V and J calls and clone size were taken over from that table, and D and trimming were inferred from the DNA. The sample table lists around 400,000 clones, nearly 90% of them with a count of one. The leading ten clones occupy about 1.8% of the sample.

In this sample, this clone turned up a few times. It has no known antigen specificity. Per-base qualities were not stored, and no clone one base away is much larger. CDR1 MNHEY and CDR2 SMNVEV were looked up in the germline V gene (reference sequence). The CDR3 goes from the cysteine to the phenylalanine over 13 residues. The CDR3 DNA has 39 bases and is translated from base 1. The germline ends are 15 bases apart after V is trimmed by 5 bases and J by 13 bases. Participants in the prospective study were aged about 18 to 95 years, lived in about two dozen United States geographic areas, and enrolled through a virtual design. In the prospective study, participants were assigned to cohorts based on the clinical history participants reported in a screening survey and a study questionnaire. Recovered participants in ImmuneRACE Cohort 3 were defined by two consecutive negative NP/OP PCR tests, clearance by a healthcare professional, or resolution of symptoms. In the prospective study, mobile phlebotomists collected whole blood, serum and a nasopharyngeal or oropharyngeal swab from each participant. Over an approximately 2-month period, participants in the prospective study had the option of providing additional blood draws and questionnaires. Before DNA extraction, blood samples from the prospective study were shipped at room temperature or frozen.

The sequence is built from TRBV27 and TRBJ1-6, with the identity of the D gene unclear. This TCR was recovered from a woman under 40 who had recovered from COVID-19. The specimen was PBMCs or T cells enriched from blood (not recorded which). The base sequence is TGTGCCAGCAGTAATTATAGAGTCTGGCCCCTCCACTTT. Translated, it gives CASSNYRVWPLHF.